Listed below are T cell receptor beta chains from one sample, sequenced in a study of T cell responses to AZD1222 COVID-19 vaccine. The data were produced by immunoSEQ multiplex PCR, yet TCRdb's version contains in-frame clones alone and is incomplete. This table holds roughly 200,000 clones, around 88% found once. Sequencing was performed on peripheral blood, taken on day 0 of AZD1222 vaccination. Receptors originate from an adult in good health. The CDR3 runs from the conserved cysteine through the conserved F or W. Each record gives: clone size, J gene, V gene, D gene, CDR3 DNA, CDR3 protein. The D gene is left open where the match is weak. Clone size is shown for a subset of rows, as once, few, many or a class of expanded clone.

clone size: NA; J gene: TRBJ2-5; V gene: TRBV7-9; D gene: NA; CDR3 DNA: TGTGCCAGCAGCTTAAAAGGAGGAGAGACCCAGTACTTC; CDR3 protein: CASSLKGGETQYF
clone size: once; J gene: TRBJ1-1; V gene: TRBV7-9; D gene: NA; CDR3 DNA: TGTGCCAGCAGCTTAAGGGGGATGAACACTGAAGCTTTCTTT; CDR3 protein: CASSLRGMNTEAFF
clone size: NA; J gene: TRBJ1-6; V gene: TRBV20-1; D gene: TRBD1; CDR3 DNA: TGCAGTGCTAGTAGGACAGGGCTCGATAATTCACCCCTCCACTTT; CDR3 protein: CSASRTGLDNSPLHF
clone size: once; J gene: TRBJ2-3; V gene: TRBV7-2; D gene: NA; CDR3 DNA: TGTGCCAGCAGCTTATTGGTCAGTACGCAGTATTTT; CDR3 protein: CASSLLVSTQYF
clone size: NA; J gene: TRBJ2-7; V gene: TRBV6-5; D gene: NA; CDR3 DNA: TGTGCCAGCTTCCAGGGTGTGGGCGAGCAGTACTTC; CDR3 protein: CASFQGVGEQYF
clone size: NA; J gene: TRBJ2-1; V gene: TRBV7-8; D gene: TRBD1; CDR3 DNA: TGTGCCAGCAGCTTAGGGGCCAGGGGGAACAATGAGCAGTTCTTC; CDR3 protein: CASSLGARGNNEQFF
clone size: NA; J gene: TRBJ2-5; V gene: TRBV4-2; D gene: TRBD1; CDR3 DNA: TGTGCCAGCAGCCAAGCCCTGACAGGGGAAGAGACCCAGTACTTC; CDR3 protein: CASSQALTGEETQYF
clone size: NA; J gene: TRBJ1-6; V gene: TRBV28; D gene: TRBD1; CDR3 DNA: TGTGCCAGCAGGCGGACAGGCCGTACCCATTCACCCCTCCACTTT; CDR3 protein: CASRRTGRTHSPLHF
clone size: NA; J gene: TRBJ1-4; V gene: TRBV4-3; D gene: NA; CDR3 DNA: TGCGCCAGCAGCCCTAGGGGGGCTTTTGAAAAACTGTTTTTT; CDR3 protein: CASSPRGAFEKLFF
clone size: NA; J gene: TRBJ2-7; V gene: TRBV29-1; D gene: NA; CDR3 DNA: TGCAGCGTTGAGTTGGGCCAGTCATTCTCCTACGAGCAGTACTTC; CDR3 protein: CSVELGQSFSYEQYF
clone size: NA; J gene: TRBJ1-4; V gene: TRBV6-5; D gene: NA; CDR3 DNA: TGTGCCAGCAGCCACTCCAGTGAAAAACTGTTTTTT; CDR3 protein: CASSHSSEKLFF
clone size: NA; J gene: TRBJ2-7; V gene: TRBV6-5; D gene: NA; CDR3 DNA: TGTGCCAGCAGTTACGCCCAGGGACACGACGGGCAGTACTTC; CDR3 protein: CASSYAQGHDGQYF
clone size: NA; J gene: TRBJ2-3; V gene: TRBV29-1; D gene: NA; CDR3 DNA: TGCAGCGTTGAAGCGACTACGCAGTATTTT; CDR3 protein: CSVEATTQYF
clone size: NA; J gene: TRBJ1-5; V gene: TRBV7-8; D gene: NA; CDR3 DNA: TGTGCCAGCAGCCTCTCAGGGGTTAGTACCAATCAGCCCCAGCATTTT; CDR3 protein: CASSLSGVSTNQPQHF
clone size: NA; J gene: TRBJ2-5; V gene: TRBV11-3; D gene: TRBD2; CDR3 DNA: TGTGCCAGCAGCTTGGGGACTAGCGGAGAAGAGACCCAGTACTTC; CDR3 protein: CASSLGTSGEETQYF
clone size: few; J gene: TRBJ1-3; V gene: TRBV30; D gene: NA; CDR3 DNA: TGTGCCTGGACAAACGGATTCTCTGGAAACACCATATATTTT; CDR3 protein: CAWTNGFSGNTIYF
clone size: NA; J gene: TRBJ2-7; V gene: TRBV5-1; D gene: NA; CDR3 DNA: TGCGCCAGCAGAGAGGCTGTAAGCTCCTACGAGCAGTACTTC; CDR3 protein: CASREAVSSYEQYF
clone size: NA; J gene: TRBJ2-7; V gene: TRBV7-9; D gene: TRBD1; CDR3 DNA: TGTGCCAGCAGCTTACGACAGGGGCCGACCTACGAGCAGTACTTC; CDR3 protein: CASSLRQGPTYEQYF
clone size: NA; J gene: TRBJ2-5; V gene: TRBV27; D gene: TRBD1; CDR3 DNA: TGTGCCAGCAGTTTACTATCAGGGGGCGGGGAGACCCAGTACTTC; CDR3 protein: CASSLLSGGGETQYF
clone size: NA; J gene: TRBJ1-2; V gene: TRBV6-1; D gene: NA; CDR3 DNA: TGTGCCAGCAGTGATACCCGAACAGGGACCCTGCCCTATGGCTACACCTTC; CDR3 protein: CASSDTRTGTLPYGYTF
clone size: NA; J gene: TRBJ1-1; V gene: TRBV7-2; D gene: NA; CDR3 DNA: TGTGCCAGCAGCTCTATAGGGCGCAGGGGGAACACTGAAGCTTTCTTT; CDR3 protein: CASSSIGRRGNTEAFF
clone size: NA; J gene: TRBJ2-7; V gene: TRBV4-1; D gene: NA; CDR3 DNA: TGCGCCAGCAGCCAAGATTTGGGGGTTAGCTCCTACGAGCAGTACTTC; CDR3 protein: CASSQDLGVSSYEQYF
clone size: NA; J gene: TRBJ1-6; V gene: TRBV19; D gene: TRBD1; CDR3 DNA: TGTGCCAGTAGATCCGACAGGACAGGGCGTCTGAGGTCACCCCTCCACTTT; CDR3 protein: CASRSDRTGRLRSPLHF
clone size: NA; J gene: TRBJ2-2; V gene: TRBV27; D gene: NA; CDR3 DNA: TGTGCCAGCAGTTTAGGAGGGTATATTACCGGGGAGCTGTTTTTT; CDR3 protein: CASSLGGYITGELFF
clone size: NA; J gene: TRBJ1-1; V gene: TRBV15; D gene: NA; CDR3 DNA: TGTGCCACCAGCAGAGATGGGCAAGTTAAAGCTTTCTTT; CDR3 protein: CATSRDGQVKAFF
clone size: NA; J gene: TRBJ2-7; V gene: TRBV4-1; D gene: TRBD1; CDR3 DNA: TGCGCCAGCAGCCAAGGGGCAGGGGGCATCTACGAGCAGTACTTC; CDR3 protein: CASSQGAGGIYEQYF
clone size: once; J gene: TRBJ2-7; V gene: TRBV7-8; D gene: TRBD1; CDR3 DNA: TGTGCCAGCAGCCGAGGGGACAGGGTCAGCACGCGGGGCTACGAGCAGTACTTC; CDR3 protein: CASSRGDRVSTRGYEQYF
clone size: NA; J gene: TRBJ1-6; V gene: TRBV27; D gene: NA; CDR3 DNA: TGTGCCAGCAGTCCAGGACGCTTGGCCCCGAATTCACCCCTCCACTTT; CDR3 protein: CASSPGRLAPNSPLHF
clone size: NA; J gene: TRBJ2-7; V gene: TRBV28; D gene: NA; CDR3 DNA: TGTGCCAGCAGTTTTGCGGCAGGTTACCTCTACGAGCAGTACTTC; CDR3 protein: CASSFAAGYLYEQYF
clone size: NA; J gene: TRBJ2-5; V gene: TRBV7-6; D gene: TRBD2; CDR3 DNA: TGTGCCAGCACCTCCCGGGCGGGGGGCCAAGAGACCCAGTACTTC; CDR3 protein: CASTSRAGGQETQYF
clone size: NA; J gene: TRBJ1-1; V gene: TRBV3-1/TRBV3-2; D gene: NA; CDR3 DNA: TGTGCCAGCAGGAGGAAAAGTGGGACTGAAGCTTTCTTT; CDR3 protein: CASRRKSGTEAFF
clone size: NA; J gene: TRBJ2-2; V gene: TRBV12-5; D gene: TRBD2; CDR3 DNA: TGTGCTAGTGGTTTGGTAATTTTGGCAGGCGGCGGGGGGCGCACCGGGGAGCTGTTTTTT; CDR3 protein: CASGLVILAGGGGRTGELFF
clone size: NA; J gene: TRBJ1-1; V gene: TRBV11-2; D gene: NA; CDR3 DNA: TGTGCCAGCAGCTTAGGGGGACCTGAAGCTTTCTTT; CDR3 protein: CASSLGGPEAFF
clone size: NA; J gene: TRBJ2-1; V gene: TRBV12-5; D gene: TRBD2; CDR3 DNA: TGTGCTAGTGGTTTGGCCCATAAGGACCAGCGGGGGGGACACTACAATGAGCAGTTCTTC; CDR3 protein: CASGLAHKDQRGGHYNEQFF
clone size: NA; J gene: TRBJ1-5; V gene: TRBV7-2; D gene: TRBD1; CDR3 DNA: TGTGCCAGCAGCCTTGGACAGGGGGGCGGTCAGCCCCAGCATTTT; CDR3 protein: CASSLGQGGGQPQHF
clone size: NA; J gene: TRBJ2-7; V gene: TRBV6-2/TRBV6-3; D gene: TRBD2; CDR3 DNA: TGTGCCAGCAGTTACTCCGTAGCGGGGGCCTACGAGCAGTACTTC; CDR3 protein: CASSYSVAGAYEQYF
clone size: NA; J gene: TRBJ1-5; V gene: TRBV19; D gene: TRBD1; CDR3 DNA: TGTGCCAGTAGTTTTCACCGGACAGGGTCCGGGATGGCGTCGCCCCAGCATTTT; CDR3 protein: CASSFHRTGSGMASPQHF
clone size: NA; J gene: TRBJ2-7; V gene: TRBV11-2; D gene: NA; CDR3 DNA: TGTGCCAGTCGAGAGTGGTCCTACGAGCAGTACTTC; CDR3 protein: CASREWSYEQYF
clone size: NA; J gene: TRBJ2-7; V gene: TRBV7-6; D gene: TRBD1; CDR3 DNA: TGTGCCAGCAGCACGGACAGGGGGCGCGGAGAGCAGTACTTC; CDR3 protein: CASSTDRGRGEQYF
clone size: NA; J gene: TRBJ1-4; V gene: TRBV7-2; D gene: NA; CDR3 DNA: TGTGCCAGCAGCCCTCAGGGCGGGGGGTTTTATGAAAAACTGTTTTTT; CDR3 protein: CASSPQGGGFYEKLFF
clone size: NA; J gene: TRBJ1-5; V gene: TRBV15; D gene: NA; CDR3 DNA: TGTGCCACCAGCAGAGATTTGGGTAAGGGGCAGCATTTT; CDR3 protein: CATSRDLGKGQHF
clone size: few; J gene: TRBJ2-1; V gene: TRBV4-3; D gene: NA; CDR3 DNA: TGCGCCAGCAGCCAAGGGGCAGGGACCCACAATGAGCAGTTCTTC; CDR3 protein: CASSQGAGTHNEQFF
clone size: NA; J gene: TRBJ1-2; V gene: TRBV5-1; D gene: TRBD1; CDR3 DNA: TGCGCCAGCAGAACAGGGGGCCTCAACTATGGCTACACCTTC; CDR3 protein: CASRTGGLNYGYTF
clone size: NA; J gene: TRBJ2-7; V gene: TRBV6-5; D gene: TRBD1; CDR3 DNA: TGTGCCAGCAGCCCAGGGACAGGATTATACGAGCAGTACTTC; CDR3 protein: CASSPGTGLYEQYF
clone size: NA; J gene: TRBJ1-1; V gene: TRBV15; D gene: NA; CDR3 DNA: TGTGCCACCAGTACCACTACGAACACTGAAGCTTTCTTT; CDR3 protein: CATSTTTNTEAFF
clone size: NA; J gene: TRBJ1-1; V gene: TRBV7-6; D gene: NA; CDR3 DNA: TGTGCCAGCAGCCCGACCCCAGACAGGAACACTGAAGCTTTCTTT; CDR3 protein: CASSPTPDRNTEAFF
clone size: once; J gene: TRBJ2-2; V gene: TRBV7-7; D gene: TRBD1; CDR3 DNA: TGTGCCAGCAGCCCACGGGACAGCTTCACCGGGGAGCTGTTTTTT; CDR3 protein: CASSPRDSFTGELFF
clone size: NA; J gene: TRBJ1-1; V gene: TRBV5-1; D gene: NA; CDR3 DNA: TGCGCCAGCAGCCCACGCGGGGATCGGGGACACACTGAAGCTTTCTTT; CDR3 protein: CASSPRGDRGHTEAFF
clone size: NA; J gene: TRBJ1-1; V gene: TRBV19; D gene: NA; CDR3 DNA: TGTGCCAGTACCCGAGGAGGGGCCCGGGGCACTGAAGCTTTCTTT; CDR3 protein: CASTRGGARGTEAFF
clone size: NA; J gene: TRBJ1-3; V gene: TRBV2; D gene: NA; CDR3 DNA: TGTGCCAGCAGATCCCCGGGCTCTGGAAACACCATATATTTT; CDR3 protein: CASRSPGSGNTIYF
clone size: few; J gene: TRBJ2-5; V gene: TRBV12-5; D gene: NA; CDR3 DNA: TGTGCTAGTGGTTTATTTGGTCCCCAAGAGACCCAGTACTTC; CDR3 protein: CASGLFGPQETQYF
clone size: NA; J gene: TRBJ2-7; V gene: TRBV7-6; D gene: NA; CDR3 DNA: TGTGCCAGCACCAAAACGGGGGCTGAAAGCTCCTACGAGCAGTACTTC; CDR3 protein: CASTKTGAESSYEQYF